This T cell receptor (beta chain) was captured in a study of blood T cells in healthy people across ages. Together with a sample-barcoded 5' primer, a J-beta primer mix was included in a second PCR lasting about 7 to 11 cycles. Using its own MiXCR run on the 5' RACE reads, TCRdb lists one record per CDR3 protein. The repertoire holds approximately 850,000 distinct CDR3 sequences, with nearly 60% as singletons. V lost 8 bases to trimming and J lost 2 bases; unmatched junction nucleotides: 12. This CDR3 has 16 residues. Germline V gene sequence: CDR1 SGHTA, CDR2 FQGTGA. This clonotype was sampled from a man aged 30 to 39 in good health. The chain couples TRBV7-3 to TRBJ2-1, with 7 positions matching TRBD2. Input material: blood. The CDR3 DNA follows: TGTGCCAGCTCCCGGGACTATCGACTCGCCTACAATGAGCAGTTCTTC. It encodes CASSRDYRLAYNEQFF.